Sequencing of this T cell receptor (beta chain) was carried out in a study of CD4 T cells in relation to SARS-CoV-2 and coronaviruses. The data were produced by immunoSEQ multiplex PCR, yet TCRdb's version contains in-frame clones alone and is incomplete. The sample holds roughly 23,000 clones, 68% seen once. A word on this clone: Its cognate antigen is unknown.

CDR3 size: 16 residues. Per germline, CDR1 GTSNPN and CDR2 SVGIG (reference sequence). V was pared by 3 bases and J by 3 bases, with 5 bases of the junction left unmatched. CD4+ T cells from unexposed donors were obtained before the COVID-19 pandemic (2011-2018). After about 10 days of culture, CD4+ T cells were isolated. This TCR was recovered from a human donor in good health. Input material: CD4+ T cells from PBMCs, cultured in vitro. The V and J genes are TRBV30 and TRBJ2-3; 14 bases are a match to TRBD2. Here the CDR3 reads CAWRVGLAGETDTQYF. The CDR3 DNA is TGTGCCTGGAGGGTGGGACTAGCGGGAGAAACAGATACGCAGTATTTT. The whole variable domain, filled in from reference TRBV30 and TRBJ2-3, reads SQTIHQWPATLVQPVGSPLSLECTVEGTSNPNLYWYRQAAGRGLQLLFYSVGIGQISSEVPQNLSASRPQDRQFILSSKKLLLSDSGFYLCAWRVGLAGETDTQYFGPGTRLTVL.